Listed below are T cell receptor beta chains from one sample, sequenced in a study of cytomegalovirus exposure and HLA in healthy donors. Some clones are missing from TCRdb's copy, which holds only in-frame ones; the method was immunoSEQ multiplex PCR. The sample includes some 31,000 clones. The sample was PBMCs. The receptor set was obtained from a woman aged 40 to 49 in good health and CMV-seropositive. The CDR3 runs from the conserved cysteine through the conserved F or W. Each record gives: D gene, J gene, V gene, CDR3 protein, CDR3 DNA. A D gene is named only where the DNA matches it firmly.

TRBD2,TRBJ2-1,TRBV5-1,CASSLGTSGIGDEQFF,TGCGCCAGCAGCTTGGGGACTAGCGGGATCGGGGATGAGCAGTTCTTC
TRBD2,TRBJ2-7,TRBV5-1,CASSLEASGVPEQYF,TGCGCCAGCAGCTTAGAGGCTAGCGGAGTTCCCGAGCAGTACTTC
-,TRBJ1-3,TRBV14,CASSPGHNSGNTIYF,TGTGCCAGCAGCCCGGGACACAACTCTGGAAACACCATATATTTT
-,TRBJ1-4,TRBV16,CASSQSSLSEKLFF,TGTGCCAGCAGCCAATCCTCCCTAAGTGAAAAACTGTTTTTT
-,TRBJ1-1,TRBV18,CASSPRAGTEAFF,TGTGCCAGCTCTCCGCGGGCAGGCACTGAAGCTTTCTTT
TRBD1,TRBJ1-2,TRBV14,CASSVQGAYYGYTF,TGTGCCAGCAGCGTACAGGGGGCGTACTATGGCTACACCTTC
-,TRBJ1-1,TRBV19,CASSTTGTWNTEAFF,TGTGCCAGTAGTACCACCGGGACATGGAACACTGAAGCTTTCTTT
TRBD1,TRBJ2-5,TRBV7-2,CASSNRGRRETQYF,TGTGCCAGCAGCAACAGGGGGCGCAGGGAGACCCAGTACTTC
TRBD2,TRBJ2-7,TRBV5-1,CASSLDSGRTYEQYF,TGCGCCAGCAGCTTGGATAGCGGGAGAACGTACGAGCAGTACTTC
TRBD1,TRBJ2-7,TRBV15,CATSIRTGNYEQYF,TGTGCCACCAGCATACGGACAGGGAACTACGAGCAGTACTTC
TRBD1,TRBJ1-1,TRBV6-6,CASRDGTGFPNTEAFF,TGTGCCAGCCGGGACGGGACAGGGTTTCCGAACACTGAAGCTTTCTTT
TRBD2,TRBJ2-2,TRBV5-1,CASSLRGGTGELFF,TGCGCCAGCTCCCTACGGGGGGGAACCGGGGAGCTGTTTTTT
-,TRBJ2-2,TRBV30,CAWSAGLNTGELFF,TGTGCCTGGAGCGCGGGACTTAACACCGGGGAGCTGTTTTTT
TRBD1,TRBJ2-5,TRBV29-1,CSVERGGQGGEETQYF,TGCAGCGTTGAAAGAGGAGGACAGGGTGGGGAAGAGACCCAGTACTTC
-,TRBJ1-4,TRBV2,CANGGGSWNEKLFF,TGTGCCAATGGGGGCGGGTCTTGGAATGAAAAACTGTTTTTT
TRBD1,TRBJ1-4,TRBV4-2,CASSRTGVEKLFF,TGTGCCAGCAGTCGGACAGGGGTCGAAAAACTGTTTTTT
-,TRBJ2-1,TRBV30,CAWSVGRANLYNEQFF,TGTGCCTGGAGTGTCGGGCGGGCCAACCTCTACAATGAGCAGTTCTTC
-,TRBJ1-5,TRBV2,CASSEWTVNQPQHF,TGTGCCAGCAGTGAATGGACAGTAAATCAGCCCCAGCATTTT
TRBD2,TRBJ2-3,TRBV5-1,CASSYGLGFNTDTQYF,TGCGCCAGCAGCTACGGACTAGGGTTTAACACAGATACGCAGTATTTT
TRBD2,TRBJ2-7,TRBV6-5,CASTGAGGDEQYF,TGTGCCAGCACCGGGGCGGGAGGTGACGAGCAGTACTTC
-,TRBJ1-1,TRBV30,CAWSLGHLNTEAFF,TGTGCCTGGAGTCTTGGACATTTGAACACTGAAGCTTTCTTT
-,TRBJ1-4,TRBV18,CASSPRPDSNEKLFF,TGTGCCAGCTCACCGCGACCGGACAGTAATGAAAAACTGTTTTTT
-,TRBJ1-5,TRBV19,CASSTRTLYNQPQHF,TGTGCCAGTAGTACGAGGACTCTATACAATCAGCCCCAGCATTTT
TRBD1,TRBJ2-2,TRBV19,CASSIPGGAGELFF,TGTGCCAGTAGTATCCCAGGGGGTGCCGGGGAGCTGTTTTTT
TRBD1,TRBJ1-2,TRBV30,CAWRGQGAGYGYTF,TGTGCCTGGAGGGGACAGGGGGCTGGCTATGGCTACACCTTC
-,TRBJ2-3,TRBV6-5,CASRRIAADTQYF,TGTGCCAGCAGGAGGATAGCGGCAGATACGCAGTATTTT